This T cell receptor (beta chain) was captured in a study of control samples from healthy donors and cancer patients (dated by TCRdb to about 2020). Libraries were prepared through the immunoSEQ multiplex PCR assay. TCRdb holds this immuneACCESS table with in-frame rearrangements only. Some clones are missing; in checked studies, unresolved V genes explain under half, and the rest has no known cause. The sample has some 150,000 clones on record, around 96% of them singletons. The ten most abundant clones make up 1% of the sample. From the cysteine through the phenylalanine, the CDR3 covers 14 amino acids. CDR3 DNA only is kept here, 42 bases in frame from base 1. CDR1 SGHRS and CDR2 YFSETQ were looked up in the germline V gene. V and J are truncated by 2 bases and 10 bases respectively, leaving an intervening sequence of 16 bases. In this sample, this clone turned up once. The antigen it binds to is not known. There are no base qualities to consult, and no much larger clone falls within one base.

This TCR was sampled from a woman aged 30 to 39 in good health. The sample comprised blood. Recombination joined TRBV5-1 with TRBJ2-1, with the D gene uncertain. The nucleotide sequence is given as TGCGCCAGCAGCTTAGGTGACCCCAACGGGGAGCAGTTCTTC. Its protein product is CASSLGDPNGEQFF. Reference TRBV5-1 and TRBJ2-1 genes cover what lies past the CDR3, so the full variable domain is KAGVTQTPRYLIKTRGQQVTLSCSPISGHRSVSWYQQTPGQGLQFLFEYFSETQRNKGNFPGRFSGRQFSNSRSEMNVSTLELGDSALYLCASSLGDPNGEQFFGPGTRLTVL.